This TCR beta chain was documented in a study of T cell repertoires in cytomegalovirus infection. MiXCR was run by TCRdb on the reads, yielding one entry per CDR3 protein. Altogether approximately 250,000 distinct CDR3 sequences are present, approximately 24% being singletons, with the ten largest covering 15% to 20%. This clonotype has a handful of counts. Input material: CD8+ T cells from PBMCs. The receptor was isolated from a human donor in good health (CMV status not recorded). Some clones in this sample may be carry-over from other donors' samples.

CDR3 region: CASSEAAGGATIYF. CDR3 DNA: TGTGCCAGCAGTGAAGCTGCGGGGGGGGCCACCATATATTTT. J is TRBJ1-3 and V is TRBV2; a possible D gene is TRBD1 (6 bases). Trimming removed 0 bases from V and 9 bases from J, with 12 bases in between. Germline CDR1 is SNHLY and CDR2 is FYNNEI. This CDR3 has 14 residues.